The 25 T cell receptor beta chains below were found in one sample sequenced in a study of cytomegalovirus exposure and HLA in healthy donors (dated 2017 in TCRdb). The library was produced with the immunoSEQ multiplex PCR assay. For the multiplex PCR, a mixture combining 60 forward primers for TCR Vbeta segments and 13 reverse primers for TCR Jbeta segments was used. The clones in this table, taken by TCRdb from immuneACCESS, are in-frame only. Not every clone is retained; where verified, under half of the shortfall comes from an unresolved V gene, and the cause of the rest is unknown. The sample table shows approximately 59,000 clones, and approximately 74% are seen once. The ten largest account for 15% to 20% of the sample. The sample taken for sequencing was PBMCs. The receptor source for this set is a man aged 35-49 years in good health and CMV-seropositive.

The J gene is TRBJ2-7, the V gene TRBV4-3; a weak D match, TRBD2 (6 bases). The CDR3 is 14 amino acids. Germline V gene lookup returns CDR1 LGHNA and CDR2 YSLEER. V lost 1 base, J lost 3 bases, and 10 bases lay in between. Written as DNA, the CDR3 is TGCGCCAGCAGCCAAGGTTTGGGGGGCTACGAGCAGTACTTC. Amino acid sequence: CASSQGLGGYEQYF.

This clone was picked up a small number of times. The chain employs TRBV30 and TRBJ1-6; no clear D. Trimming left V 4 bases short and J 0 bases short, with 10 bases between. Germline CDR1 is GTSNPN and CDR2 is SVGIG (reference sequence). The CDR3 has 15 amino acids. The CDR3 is CAWKEISSYNSPLHF. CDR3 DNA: TGTGCCTGGAAAGAGATAAGCTCCTATAATTCACCCCTCCACTTT. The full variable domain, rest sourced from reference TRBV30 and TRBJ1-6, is SQTIHQWPATLVQPVGSPLSLECTVEGTSNPNLYWYRQAAGRGLQLLFYSVGIGQISSEVPQNLSASRPQDRQFILSSKKLLLSDSGFYLCAWKEISSYNSPLHFGNGTRLTVT.

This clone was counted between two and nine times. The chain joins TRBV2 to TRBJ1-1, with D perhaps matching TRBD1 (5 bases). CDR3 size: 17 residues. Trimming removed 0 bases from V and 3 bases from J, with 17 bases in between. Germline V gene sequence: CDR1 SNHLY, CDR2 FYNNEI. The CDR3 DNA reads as TGTGCCAGCAGTGAAGCGGGGCTGGCGGGATGGGACACTGAAGCTTTCTTT. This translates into CASSEAGLAGWDTEAFF.

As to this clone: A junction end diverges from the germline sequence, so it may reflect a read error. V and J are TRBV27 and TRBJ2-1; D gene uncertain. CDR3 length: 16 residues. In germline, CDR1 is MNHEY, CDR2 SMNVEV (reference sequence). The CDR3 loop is CASSLWSYSSYNEQLF. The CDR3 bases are TGTGCCAGCAGTTTATGGAGCTATAGCTCCTACAATGAGCAGCTCTTC.

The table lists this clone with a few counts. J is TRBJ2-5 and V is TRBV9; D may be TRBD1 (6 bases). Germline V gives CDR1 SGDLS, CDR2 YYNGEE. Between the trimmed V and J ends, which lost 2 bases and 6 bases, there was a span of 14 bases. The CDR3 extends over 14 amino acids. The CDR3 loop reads CASSVTFRGQTQYF. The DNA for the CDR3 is TGTGCCAGCAGCGTCACATTCAGGGGTCAGACCCAGTACTTC.

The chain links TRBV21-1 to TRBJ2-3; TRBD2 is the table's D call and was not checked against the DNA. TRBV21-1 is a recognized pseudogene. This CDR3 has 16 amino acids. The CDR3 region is CASSKCASGDTDTQYF. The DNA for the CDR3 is TGTGCCAGCAGCAAATGCGCTAGCGGGGACACAGATACGCAGTATTTT.

CDR3 nucleotide sequence: TGTGCCAGCAGCTTTCCCGGGAGTCGGGGCGGCTACACCTTC. It translates to CASSFPGSRGGYTF. This chain connects TRBV7-9 to TRBJ1-2; D is possibly TRBD1 (5 bases). This CDR3 is 14 amino acids long. The V end lost 3 bases, the J end lost 8 bases, and 16 bases lay between the germline ends. CDR1 and CDR2 from the germline V gene are SEHNR and FQNEAQ (reference sequence).

The CDR3 is CAISGDRDTQYF. CDR3 bases: TGTGCCATCAGCGGAGATAGGGATACGCAGTATTTT. This sequence joins TRBV10-3 and TRBJ2-3; D remains ambiguous. The CDR3 loop spans 12 amino acids. The V and J ends lost 6 bases and 6 bases respectively, with 10 bases between them. Per germline, CDR1 ENHRY and CDR2 SYGVKD.

Written as DNA, the CDR3 is TGTGCCAGCTCACCAGCGGGTATTAGTAATTCACCCCTCCACTTT. Translating gives CASSPAGISNSPLHF. V gene TRBV18 combines with J gene TRBJ1-6, with D unresolved. Germline V CDR1 and CDR2: KGHSH, LQKENI. The CDR3 covers 15 residues. The V end lost 2 bases, the J end lost 6 bases, and 11 bases lay between the germline ends.

CDR3 DNA sequence: TGTGCCAGCAGCTTGGGGGGGTCGGCTTACGAGCAGTACTTC. This gives the protein CASSLGGSAYEQYF. The chain recombines TRBV7-9 with TRBJ2-7, with TRBD2 matching 7 bases. Germline loops: CDR1 SEHNR, CDR2 FQNEAQ (reference sequence). The junction had 6 bases not matched to a gene; V was cut back by 3 bases and J by 4 bases. CDR3 length: 14 amino acids.

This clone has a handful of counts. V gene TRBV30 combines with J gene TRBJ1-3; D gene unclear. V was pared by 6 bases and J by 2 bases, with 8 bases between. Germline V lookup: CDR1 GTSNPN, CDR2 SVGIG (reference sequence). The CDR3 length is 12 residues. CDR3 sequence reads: CACEEAGNTIYF. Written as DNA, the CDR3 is TGTGCCTGCGAGGAAGCTGGAAACACCATATATTTT. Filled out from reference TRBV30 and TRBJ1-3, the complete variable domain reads SQTIHQWPATLVQPVGSPLSLECTVEGTSNPNLYWYRQAAGRGLQLLFYSVGIGQISSEVPQNLSASRPQDRQFILSSKKLLLSDSGFYLCACEEAGNTIYFGEGSWLTVV.

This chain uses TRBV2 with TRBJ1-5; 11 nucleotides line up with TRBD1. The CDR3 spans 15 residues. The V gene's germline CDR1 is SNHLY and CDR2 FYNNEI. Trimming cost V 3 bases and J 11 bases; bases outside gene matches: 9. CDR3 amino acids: CASSDGTGGFEAQHF. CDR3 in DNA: TGTGCCAGCAGTGACGGGACAGGGGGATTTGAGGCCCAGCATTTT.

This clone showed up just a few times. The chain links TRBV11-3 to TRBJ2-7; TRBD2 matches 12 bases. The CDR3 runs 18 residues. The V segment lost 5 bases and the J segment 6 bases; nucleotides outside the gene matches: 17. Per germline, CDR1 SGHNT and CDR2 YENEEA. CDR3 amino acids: CASSPTSGRPHYATEQYF. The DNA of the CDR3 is TGTGCCAGCAGCCCTACTAGCGGGAGGCCCCATTACGCGACCGAGCAGTACTTC.

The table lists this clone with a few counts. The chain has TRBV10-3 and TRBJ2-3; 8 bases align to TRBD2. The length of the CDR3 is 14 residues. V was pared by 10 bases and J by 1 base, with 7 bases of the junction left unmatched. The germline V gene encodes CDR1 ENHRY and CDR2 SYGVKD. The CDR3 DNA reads TGTGCCACCGAGCCAGCGGGGGGCACAGATACGCAGTATTTT. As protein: CATEPAGGTDTQYF.

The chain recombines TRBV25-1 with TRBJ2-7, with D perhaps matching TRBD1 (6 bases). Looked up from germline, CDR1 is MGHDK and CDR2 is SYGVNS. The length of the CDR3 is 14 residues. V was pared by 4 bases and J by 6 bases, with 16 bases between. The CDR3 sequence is CASSGSGALGEQYF. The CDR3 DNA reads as TGTGCCAGCAGTGGTTCAGGGGCCCTCGGCGAGCAGTACTTC.

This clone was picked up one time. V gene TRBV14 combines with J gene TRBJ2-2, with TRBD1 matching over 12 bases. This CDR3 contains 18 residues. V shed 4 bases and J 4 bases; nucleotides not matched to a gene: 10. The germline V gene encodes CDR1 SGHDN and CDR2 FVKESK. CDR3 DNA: TGTGCCAGCAGCCTCCGGGACAGGGGGCCTTCAAGCACCGGGGAGCTGTTTTTT. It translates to CASSLRDRGPSSTGELFF. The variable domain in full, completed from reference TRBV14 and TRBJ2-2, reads EAGVTQFPSHSVIEKGQTVTLRCDPISGHDNLYWYRRVMGKEIKFLLHFVKESKQDESGMPNNRFLAERTGGTYSTLKVQPAELEDSGVYFCASSLRDRGPSSTGELFFGEGSRLTVL.

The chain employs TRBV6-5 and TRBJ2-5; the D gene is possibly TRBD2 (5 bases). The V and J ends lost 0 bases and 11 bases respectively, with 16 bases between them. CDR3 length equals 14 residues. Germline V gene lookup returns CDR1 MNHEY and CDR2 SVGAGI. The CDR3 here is CASSYSSGSHKQYF. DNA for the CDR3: TGTGCCAGCAGTTACTCGTCGGGGTCCCACAAACAGTACTTC.

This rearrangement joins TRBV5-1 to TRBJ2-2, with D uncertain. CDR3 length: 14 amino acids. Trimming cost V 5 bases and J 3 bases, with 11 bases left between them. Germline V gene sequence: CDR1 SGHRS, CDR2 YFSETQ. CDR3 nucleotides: TGCGCCAGCAGATTAGCCAGTTACACCGGGGAGCTGTTTTTT. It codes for CASRLASYTGELFF.

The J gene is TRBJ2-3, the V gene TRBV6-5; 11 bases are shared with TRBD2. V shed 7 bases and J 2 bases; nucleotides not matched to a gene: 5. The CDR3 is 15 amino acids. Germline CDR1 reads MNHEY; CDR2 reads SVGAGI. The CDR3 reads CASKRLAGNTDTQYF. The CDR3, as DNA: TGTGCCAGCAAACGACTAGCGGGAAACACAGATACGCAGTATTTT.

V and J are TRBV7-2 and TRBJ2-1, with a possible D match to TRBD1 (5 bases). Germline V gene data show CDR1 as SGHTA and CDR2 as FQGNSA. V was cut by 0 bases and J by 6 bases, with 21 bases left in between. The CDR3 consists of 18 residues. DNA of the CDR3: TGTGCCAGCAGCTTAGCCTGGCTAGGGGCTAGGACCACCAATGAGCAGTTCTTC. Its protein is CASSLAWLGARTTNEQFF.

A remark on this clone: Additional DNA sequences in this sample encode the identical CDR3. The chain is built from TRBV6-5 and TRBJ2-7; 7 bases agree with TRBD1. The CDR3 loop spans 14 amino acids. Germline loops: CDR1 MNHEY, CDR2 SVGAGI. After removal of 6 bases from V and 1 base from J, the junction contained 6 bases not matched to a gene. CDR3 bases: TGTGCCAGCAGAAGACAGGGTTCTTCCTACGAGCAGTACTTC. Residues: CASRRQGSSYEQYF.

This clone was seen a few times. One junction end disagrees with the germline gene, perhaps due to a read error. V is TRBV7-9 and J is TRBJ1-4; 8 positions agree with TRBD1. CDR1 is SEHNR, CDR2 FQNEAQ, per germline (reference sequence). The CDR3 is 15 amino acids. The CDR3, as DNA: TGTTCCAGCAGCCTCGTGACAGGGGCTAATGAAAAACTGTTTTTT. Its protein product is CSSSLVTGANEKLFF.

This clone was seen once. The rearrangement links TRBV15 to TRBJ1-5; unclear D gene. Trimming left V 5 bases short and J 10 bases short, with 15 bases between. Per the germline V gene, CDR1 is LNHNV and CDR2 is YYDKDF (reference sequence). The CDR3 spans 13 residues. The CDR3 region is CATSARRGTPQHF. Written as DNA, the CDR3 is TGTGCCACCAGCGCCAGGCGGGGTACCCCCCAGCATTTT.

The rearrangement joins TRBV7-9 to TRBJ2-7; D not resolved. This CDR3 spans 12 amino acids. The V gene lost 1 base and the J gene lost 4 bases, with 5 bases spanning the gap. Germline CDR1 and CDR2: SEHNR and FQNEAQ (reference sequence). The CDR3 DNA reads TGTGCCAGCAGCTTAGTGGCATACGAGCAGTACTTC. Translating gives CASSLVAYEQYF.

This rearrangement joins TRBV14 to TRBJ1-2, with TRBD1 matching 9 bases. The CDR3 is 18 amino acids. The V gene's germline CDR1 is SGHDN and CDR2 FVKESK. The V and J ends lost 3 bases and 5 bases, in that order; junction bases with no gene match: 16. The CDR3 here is CASSQRLLGQGLNYGYTF. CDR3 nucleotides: TGTGCCAGCAGCCAGAGGCTCCTAGGACAGGGGTTGAATTATGGCTACACCTTC.